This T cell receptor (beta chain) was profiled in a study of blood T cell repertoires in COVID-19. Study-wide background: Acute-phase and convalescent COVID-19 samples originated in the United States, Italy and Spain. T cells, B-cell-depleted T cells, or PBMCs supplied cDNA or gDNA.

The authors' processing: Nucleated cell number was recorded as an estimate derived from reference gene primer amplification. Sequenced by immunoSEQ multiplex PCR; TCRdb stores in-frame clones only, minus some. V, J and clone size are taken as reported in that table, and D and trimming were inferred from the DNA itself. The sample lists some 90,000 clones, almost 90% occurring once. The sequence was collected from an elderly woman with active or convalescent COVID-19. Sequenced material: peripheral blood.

The DNA for the CDR3 is TGTGCCAGCACCAATAGCGGGGGATCCTACAATGAGCAGTTCTTC. Protein product: CASTNSGGSYNEQFF. V and J are TRBV5-4 and TRBJ2-1; TRBD2 agrees at 9 bases. The CDR3 length is 15 residues. V lost 6 bases, J lost 1 base, and 5 bases stayed unmatched. Germline assignment: CDR1 SGHNT and CDR2 YYREEE (reference sequence).